This TCR beta chain was captured by sequencing in a study of T-cell memory formation after mild COVID-19. At the level of the study: Most TCR clusters belonged to a single donor.

This CDR3 comprises 14 residues. V gave up 5 bases and J gave up 4 bases, with 16 bases separating them. Germline V gene data show CDR1 as SGHRS and CDR2 as YFSETQ. Note on this clonotype: Its antigen is not identified.

Findings and limits, study-wide: Clones that contracted from day 15 to 85 were balanced CD4/CD8, while later expanders leaned CD4+.

TCRdb used MiXCR to reprocess the 5' RACE reads, holding one entry per CDR3 protein. The sample holds some 410,000 distinct CDR3 sequences, about a quarter seen once. The gene calls are TRBV5-1 and TRBJ2-7; D may correspond to TRBD1 or TRBD2 (5 bases each). Specimen: PBMCs or a T cell subset sorted from them (not recorded which). The source is an adult woman who had mild COVID-19 (a few samples of this study predate the infection). Cell type and time point are not known. This chain's CDR3 is CASRGDLEEYEQYF. In DNA form, the CDR3 reads TGCGCCAGCAGGGGGGACCTTGAGGAGTACGAGCAGTACTTC. Using reference TRBV5-1 and TRBJ2-7 for the parts outside the CDR3, the full variable domain is KAGVTQTPRYLIKTRGQQVTLSCSPISGHRSVSWYQQTPGQGLQFLFEYFSETQRNKGNFPGRFSGRQFSNSRSEMNVSTLELGDSALYLCASRGDLEEYEQYFGPGTRLTVT.